This passage covers 20 T cell receptor beta chains from one sample sequenced in a study of blood T cell repertoires in COVID-19. Assay used: immunoSEQ multiplex PCR; TCRdb lists only in-frame clones, some missing. Here the sample spans around 94,000 clones, 84% being singletons. Material for sequencing was peripheral blood. The source of these receptors is a man aged 35-49 years with active or convalescent COVID-19.

The chain is built from TRBV4-2 and TRBJ2-3, with a weak D call TRBD2 (5 bases). CDR3 length: 16 residues. The V end lost 0 bases, the J end lost 10 bases, and 20 bases lay between the germline ends. CDR1 LGHNA and CDR2 YNFKEQ come from the germline V gene. CDR3 DNA sequence: TGTGCCAGCAGCCAAGATAGGCTAGCAATTCCTCCGGCGCAGTATTTT. Translating it yields CASSQDRLAIPPAQYF.

The chain uses TRBV6-5 and TRBJ2-1, with 13 bases lining up with TRBD2. The CDR3 covers 15 residues. V shed 7 bases and J 9 bases; nucleotides not matched to a gene: 9. Germline values: CDR1 MNHEY, CDR2 SVGAGI. CDR3 amino acids: CASTETSGGRGEQFF. CDR3 bases: TGTGCCAGCACCGAGACTAGCGGGGGGCGTGGTGAGCAGTTCTTC.

The genes are TRBV7-6 and TRBJ2-3, with 8 bases identical to TRBD1. CDR1 is SGHVS, CDR2 FNYEAQ, per germline. The CDR3 has 16 residues. The trim removed 5 bases at V and 6 bases at J, leaving 13 bases unmatched. The CDR3 DNA reads as TGTGCCAGCAGCGCGCCTCAGGGGGCCCATCCTGATACGCAGTATTTT. This encodes CASSAPQGAHPDTQYF. Together with reference TRBV7-6 and TRBJ2-3, the CDR3 gives the full variable domain: GAGVSQSPRYKVTKRGQDVALRCDPISGHVSLYWYRQALGQGPEFLTYFNYEAQQDKSGLPNDRFSAERPEGSISTLTIQRTEQRDSAMYRCASSAPQGAHPDTQYFGPGTRLTVL.

The rearrangement uses TRBV6-5 and TRBJ2-7; possibly TRBD2 for D (6 bases). The CDR3 is 12 amino acids. The germline V gene has CDR1 MNHEY and CDR2 SVGAGI. Trimming left V 2 bases short and J 6 bases short, with 8 bases between. CDR3 sequence: CASSYGGVEQYF. The CDR3, as DNA: TGTGCCAGCAGTTACGGCGGGGTCGAGCAGTACTTC.

The chain carries TRBV19 and TRBJ1-1; 7 bases are shared with TRBD1. The CDR3 runs to 14 residues. Germline CDR1 LNHDA, CDR2 SQIVND (reference sequence). Trimming cost V 5 bases and J 1 base; bases outside gene matches: 4. CDR3 sequence: CASSPWTGNTEAFF. The CDR3 DNA reads as TGTGCCAGTAGTCCTTGGACAGGGAACACTGAAGCTTTCTTT.

This clone has only one observation. V is TRBV6-5 and J is TRBJ1-6; no definite D call. Germline CDR1 is MNHEY and CDR2 is SVGAGI. V was cut by 4 bases and J by 6 bases, with 10 bases left in between. The CDR3 is 14 residues long. In DNA form, the CDR3 reads TGTGCCAGCAGTTCCACGTTGAGTAATTCACCCCTCCACTTT. This gives the protein CASSSTLSNSPLHF.

V is TRBV3-1 (or the pseudogene TRBV3-2) and J is TRBJ1-3; D unclear. V was clipped by 4 bases and J by 9 bases, with 16 bases between them. CDR3 length equals 14 residues. Germline V gene data show CDR1 as LGHDT and CDR2 as YNNKEL (reference sequence). CDR3 nucleotide sequence: TGTGCCAGCAGCCTCTCCGGGAGCCTCCCCACCATATATTTT. As protein: CASSLSGSLPTIYF.

The CDR3: CASSLRQGTDTQYF. The CDR3 DNA reads as TGTGCCAGTAGCCTACGACAGGGGACAGATACGCAGTATTTT. The rearrangement links TRBV2 to TRBJ2-3; 8 nucleotides match TRBD1. J lost 3 bases, V lost 9 bases, and 8 bases had no gene match. CDR1 is SNHLY and CDR2 is FYNNEI in the germline V gene. The CDR3 spans 14 residues.

This clone was detected a few times. The chain links TRBV12-3 or TRBV12-4 to TRBJ2-3; D is uncertain. Trimming removed 7 bases at V and 14 bases at J, with 16 bases between. This CDR3 region has 11 residues. CDR3 region: CASNRFGRWYF. DNA of the CDR3: TGTGCCAGCAACCGGTTCGGTCGTTGGTATTTT.

This chain uses TRBV27 with TRBJ1-5; 7 nucleotides match TRBD1. This CDR3 region has 13 residues. CDR1 and CDR2 (germline): MNHEY, SMNVEV (reference sequence). Trimming took 5 bases from V and 4 from J; bases not matched to a gene: 2. The CDR3 DNA reads as TGTGCCAGCAGTCGACAGGGAAATCAGCCCCAGCATTTT. It is translated as CASSRQGNQPQHF.

The J gene is TRBJ2-7, the V gene TRBV6-5; 10 bases agree with TRBD2. Germline CDR1 and CDR2: MNHEY and SVGAGI. The V gene end was trimmed by 4 bases and the J gene end by 4 bases; junction bases not matched to a gene: 4. The CDR3 consists of 14 residues. In DNA, the CDR3 is TGTGCCAGCAGTTCGCTAGCGGGGGCTTACGAGCAGTACTTC. Encoded protein: CASSSLAGAYEQYF.

The chain carries TRBV4-2 and TRBJ2-1; D is unresolved. Trimming shortened V by 1 base and J by 5 bases, and 12 bases separated the two germline ends. Per germline, CDR1 LGHNA and CDR2 YNFKEQ. The CDR3 has 15 amino acids. The CDR3 protein is CASSQARLADNEQFF. The CDR3 DNA follows: TGTGCCAGCAGCCAAGCAAGACTCGCCGACAATGAGCAGTTCTTC.

This chain joins TRBV11-2 and TRBJ2-3; D possibly corresponds to TRBD1 (6 bases). Germline assignment: CDR1 SGHAT and CDR2 FQNNGV. This CDR3 is 13 amino acids long. The ends were cut back, 3 bases at V and 5 bases at J, with 9 bases in the middle. CDR3 bases: TGTGCCAGCAGCTTTTACAGGGTAGATACGCAGTATTTT. Its protein product is CASSFYRVDTQYF.

This chain joins TRBV5-6 and TRBJ2-1, with 12 bases lining up with TRBD2. Germline assignment: CDR1 SGHDT and CDR2 YYEEEE. The CDR3 is 15 residues long. V shed 4 bases, J shed 9 bases, and the junction held 8 bases outside the gene matches. CDR3 in amino acids: CASSILAGGPSEQFF. CDR3 DNA sequence: TGTGCCAGCAGCATTCTAGCGGGGGGGCCTAGTGAGCAGTTCTTC. Together with reference TRBV5-6 and TRBJ2-1, the CDR3 gives the full variable domain: DAGVTQSPTHLIKTRGQQVTLRCSPKSGHDTVSWYQQALGQGPQFIFQYYEEEERQRGNFPDRFSGHQFPNYSSELNVNALLLGDSALYLCASSILAGGPSEQFFGPGTRLTVL.

This chain connects TRBV6-4 to TRBJ2-2; maybe TRBD1 (6 bases). The CDR3 loop spans 14 amino acids. Per the germline V gene, CDR1 is MRHNA and CDR2 is SNTAGT. V was shortened by 2 bases and J by 2 bases, with 6 bases between the two germline ends. The CDR3 is CASSDGGNTGELFF. CDR3 DNA sequence: TGTGCCAGCAGTGACGGGGGCAACACCGGGGAGCTGTTTTTT.

The J gene is TRBJ1-2, the V gene TRBV6-5; no firm D call. Between the trimmed V and J ends, which lost 2 bases and 8 bases, there was a span of 12 bases. Per the germline V gene, CDR1 is MNHEY and CDR2 is SVGAGI. This CDR3 spans 13 amino acids. CDR3 DNA sequence: TGTGCCAGCAGTTACGGATATAGAGGGGGCTACACCTTC. Translation: CASSYGYRGGYTF.

The rearrangement joins TRBV11-2 to TRBJ2-7; the D gene is possibly TRBD2 (6 bases). Germline CDR1 SGHAT, CDR2 FQNNGV. V was clipped by 2 bases and J by 2 bases, with 16 bases between them. The CDR3 covers 16 residues. The DNA of the CDR3 is TGTGCCAGCAGCTTATGGGGGGAAATAAAGACCTACGAGCAGTACTTC. Its protein product is CASSLWGEIKTYEQYF.

This clone was found a few times. The chain joins TRBV18 to TRBJ1-2; D is possibly TRBD1 (5 bases). The CDR3 runs to 14 residues. Trimming shortened V by 3 bases and J by 8 bases, and 16 bases separated the two germline ends. Looked up from germline, CDR1 is KGHSH and CDR2 is LQKENI. This chain's CDR3 is CASSPTPRGGGYTF. CDR3 DNA: TGTGCCAGCTCACCCACTCCCCGGGGGGGAGGCTACACCTTC.

This clone was observed a handful of times. The chain recombines TRBV10-3 with TRBJ1-2; no firm D call. Germline V gene data show CDR1 as ENHRY and CDR2 as SYGVKD. The length of the CDR3 is 12 residues. V lost 4 bases, J lost 4 bases, and 7 bases lay in between. In DNA, the CDR3 is TGTGCCATCAGTGGGGAGGGCTATGGCTACACCTTC. Its protein product is CAISGEGYGYTF.

This rearrangement joins TRBV3-1 (or the pseudogene TRBV3-2) to TRBJ1-2, with 9 bases lining up with TRBD1. The CDR3 has 14 residues. Germline trimming cut 3 bases from V and 6 bases from J; bases unmatched to any gene: 5. Germline CDR1 and CDR2: LGHDT and YNNKEL (reference sequence). The CDR3: CASSQMTGGDGYTF. The CDR3 DNA is TGTGCCAGCAGCCAGATGACAGGGGGGGATGGCTACACCTTC.